Shown below are 13 T cell receptor beta chains from a single sample sequenced in a study of neurological immune-mediated disorders. TCRdb reprocessed the 5' RACE reads with MiXCR, giving one entry per CDR3 protein. Among about 59,000 distinct CDR3 sequences, roughly 12% were seen once, and the ten largest hold about 10%. The sequencing input was PBMCs. The source of these receptors is a woman in her sixties with HTLV-1-associated myelopathy (HAM/TSP).

The rearrangement joins TRBV12-3 or TRBV12-4 to TRBJ1-4; TRBD1 is a possible D gene (5 bases). The CDR3 runs to 13 residues. Between the trimmed V and J ends, which lost 3 bases and 7 bases, there was a span of 9 bases. CDR3 DNA: TGTGCCAGCAGTTTGGGCAGGGTTGAAAAACTGTTTTTT. Translated: CASSLGRVEKLFF.

The table lists this clonotype with many counts. This chain uses TRBV28 with TRBJ2-1; TRBD2 matches 8 bases. The junction had 8 bases not matched to a gene; V was cut back by 6 bases and J by 7 bases. The length of the CDR3 is 14 residues. Germline V lookup: CDR1 MDHEN, CDR2 SYDVKM. The DNA of the CDR3 is TGTGCCAGCAGCTTAGCGGGGACGATGAATGAGCAGTTCTTC. Translation gives CASSLAGTMNEQFF. Full variable domain (outside the CDR3, taken from reference TRBV28 and TRBJ2-1): DVKVTQSSRYLVKRTGEKVFLECVQDMDHENMFWYRQDPGLGLRLIYFSYDVKMKEKGDIPEGYSVSREKKERFSLILESASTNQTSMYLCASSLAGTMNEQFFGPGTRLTVL.

Concerning this clonotype: A much larger clone differs by one base, so this may be a read error. V usage is TRBV5-1 and J usage is TRBJ2-7; the match to TRBD1 covers 7 bases. In germline, CDR1 is SGHRS, CDR2 YFSETQ. After removal of 2 bases from V and 0 bases from J, the junction contained 5 bases not matched to a gene. The CDR3 totals 15 residues. The CDR3 protein is CASSFGGTDSYEQYF. The CDR3 nucleotides are TGCGCCAGCAGCTTTGGTGGGACAGACTCCTACGAGCAGTACTTC.

There are many counts of this clonotype. The chain has TRBV5-1 and TRBJ2-2; D is possibly TRBD2 (6 bases). The ends were cut back, 5 bases at V and 1 base at J, with 12 bases in the middle. The CDR3 length is 15 residues. Germline V gene data show CDR1 as SGHRS and CDR2 as YFSETQ. CDR3 region: CASRENSGNTGELFF. CDR3 nucleotide sequence: TGCGCCAGCAGAGAAAATAGCGGGAACACCGGGGAGCTGTTTTTT.

Points on this clonotype: This may come from a read error, since a much larger clone is one base off. The V gene is TRBV7-9, the J gene TRBJ2-2; 8 bases match TRBD1. With V trimmed by 7 bases and J by 5 bases, 6 bases remained unmatched. This CDR3 is built from 14 residues. The germline CDR1 and CDR2 sequences are SEHNR and FQNEAQ (reference sequence). For the CDR3, the DNA is TGTGCCAGCACCGGGACAGGAAGAACCGGGGAGCTGTTTTTT. Amino acid sequence: CASTGTGRTGELFF.

This clonotype was counted many times. V gene TRBV24-1 combines with J gene TRBJ2-1; 9 bases align to TRBD2. Per the germline V gene, CDR1 is KGHDR and CDR2 is SFDVKD. The CDR3 loop spans 16 amino acids. Trimming cost V 5 bases and J 2 bases; bases outside gene matches: 6. Written as DNA, the CDR3 is TGTGCCACCAGTGTTGGCGGGAGGGGAACCTACAATGAGCAGTTCTTC. It yields the protein CATSVGGRGTYNEQFF.

This clonotype was seen only a few times. The gene calls are TRBV20-1 and TRBJ2-3, with 10 bases aligning to TRBD2. The V and J ends lost 1 base and 1 base, in that order; junction bases with no gene match: 2. CDR3 length: 15 residues. From germline, CDR1 is DFQATT and CDR2 SNEGSKA (reference sequence). CDR3 residues: CSARGLAGGTDTQYF. CDR3 sequence (DNA): TGCAGTGCTAGAGGGCTAGCGGGGGGCACAGATACGCAGTATTTT.

This clonotype appeared many times. This chain uses TRBV12-5 with TRBJ2-3; TRBD2 agrees at 10 bases. Per the germline V gene, CDR1 is LGHNT and CDR2 is FRNRAP. This CDR3 is built from 15 residues. Unmatched junction bases numbered 3, after V lost 5 bases and J lost 1 base. The DNA for the CDR3 is TGTGCTAGTGGTCCCGGACTAGCGGGCACAGATACGCAGTATTTT. Residues: CASGPGLAGTDTQYF.

There are many counts of this clonotype. The CDR3 loop reads CASSRGGTNSYEQYF. CDR3 coding DNA: TGTGCCAGCAGCCGAGGGGGGACTAACTCCTACGAGCAGTACTTC. The chain links TRBV7-2 to TRBJ2-7, with TRBD2 as a possible D gene (7 bases). Deletions cut 5 bases from V and 0 bases from J, with 14 bases between. The CDR3 covers 15 residues. The germline V gene has CDR1 SGHTA and CDR2 FQGNSA. Full variable domain (outside the CDR3, taken from reference TRBV7-2 and TRBJ2-7): GAGVSQSPSNKVTEKGKDVELRCDPISGHTALYWYRQSLGQGLEFLIYFQGNSAPDKSGLPSDRFSAERTGGSVSTLTIQRTQQEDSAVYLCASSRGGTNSYEQYFGPGTRLTVT.

At least ten counts were recorded for this clonotype. The gene calls are TRBV7-9 and TRBJ2-7; 11 nucleotides align to TRBD2. Germline V gene lookup returns CDR1 SEHNR and CDR2 FQNEAQ (reference sequence). V dropped 5 bases and J dropped 2; count of bases not matched to a gene: 14. The CDR3 is 18 amino acids. Here the CDR3 reads CASSPLRTSGPRAYEQYF. The DNA for the CDR3 is TGTGCCAGCAGCCCCCTCAGGACTAGCGGGCCGCGCGCCTACGAGCAGTACTTC.

In this sample, this clonotype turned up many times. The CDR3 nucleotides are TGCGCCAGCAGCTTGAGGGCTAGCGAGGCGAATGAGCAGTTCTTC. Residues: CASSLRASEANEQFF. The V call is TRBV5-1, the J call TRBJ2-1; D is possibly TRBD2 (6 bases). Trimming removed 1 base at V and 7 bases at J, with 15 bases between. The CDR3 covers 15 residues. Looked up from germline, CDR1 is SGHRS and CDR2 is YFSETQ.

This clonotype was observed many times. The chain links TRBV15 to TRBJ1-1; D is uncertain. Trimming stripped 4 bases from V and 3 bases from J, with 24 bases between. The CDR3 is made up of 18 amino acids. The germline V gene encodes CDR1 LNHNV and CDR2 YYDKDF (reference sequence). In DNA, the CDR3 is TGTGCCACCAGCACCACCGGGAGAAGGAGGTCCGCGGACACTGAAGCTTTCTTT. Protein sequence: CATSTTGRRRSADTEAFF.

The table lists this clonotype with many counts. V is TRBV7-2 and J is TRBJ1-3, with a weak D call TRBD1 (5 bases). The CDR3 spans 14 residues. Germline CDR1 SGHTA, CDR2 FQGNSA. V was cut by 6 bases and J by 0 bases, with 9 bases left in between. The CDR3 is CASRGGSSGNTIYF. The CDR3 DNA is TGTGCCAGCAGGGGGGGGAGCTCTGGAAACACCATATATTTT.